This T cell receptor (beta chain) was documented in a study of radiation and T cells in renal cell carcinoma. Germline assignment: CDR1 SGHAT and CDR2 FQNNGV. This CDR3 has 13 residues. V shed 5 bases and J shed 13 bases, with 15 bases lying between them. The table came from immunoSEQ multiplex PCR; TCRdb's copy has only in-frame clones and leaves some out. The table shows 100,000 to 150,000 clones, with 85% to 90% occurring only once. This clone was detected once. The time point here: blood 2 weeks post-SBRT. Stated treatment: 15 Gy SBRT to primary tumor, nephrectomy 4 weeks later. The material was blood, obtained from a patient whose treatment included radiotherapy and nephrectomy. V gene TRBV11-2 combines with J gene TRBJ1-6; D uncertain. This clonotype was sampled from a woman in her 70s with renal cell carcinoma. The CDR3 DNA reads TGTGCCAGCAGCCCCGAGAACACGGCTCCCCTCCACTTT. Translation gives CASSPENTAPLHF.